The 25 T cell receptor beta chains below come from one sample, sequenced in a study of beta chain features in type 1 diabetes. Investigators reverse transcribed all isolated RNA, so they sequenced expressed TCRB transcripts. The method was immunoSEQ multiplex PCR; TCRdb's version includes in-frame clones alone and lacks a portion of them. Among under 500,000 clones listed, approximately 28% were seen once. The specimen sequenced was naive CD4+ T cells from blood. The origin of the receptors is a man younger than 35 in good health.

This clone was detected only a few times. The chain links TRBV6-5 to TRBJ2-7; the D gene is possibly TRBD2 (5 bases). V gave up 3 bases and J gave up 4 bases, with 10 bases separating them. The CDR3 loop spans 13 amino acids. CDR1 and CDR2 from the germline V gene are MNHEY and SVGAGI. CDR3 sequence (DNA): TGTGCCAGCAGTTATCTCGGGAATTACGAGCAGTACTTC. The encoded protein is CASSYLGNYEQYF.

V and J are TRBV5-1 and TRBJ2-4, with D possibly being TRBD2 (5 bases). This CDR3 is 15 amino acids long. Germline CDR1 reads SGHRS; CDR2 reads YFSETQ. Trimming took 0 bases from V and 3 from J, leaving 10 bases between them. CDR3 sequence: CASSLERAGKNIQYF. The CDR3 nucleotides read TGCGCCAGCAGCTTGGAGAGGGCGGGCAAAAACATTCAGTACTTC.

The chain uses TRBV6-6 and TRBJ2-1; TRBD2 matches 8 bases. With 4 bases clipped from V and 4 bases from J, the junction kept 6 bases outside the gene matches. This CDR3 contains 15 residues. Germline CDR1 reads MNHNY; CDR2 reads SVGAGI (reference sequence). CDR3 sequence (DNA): TGTGCCAGCAGTTTCACTAGCGGTCCTTACAATGAGCAGTTCTTC. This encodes CASSFTSGPYNEQFF.

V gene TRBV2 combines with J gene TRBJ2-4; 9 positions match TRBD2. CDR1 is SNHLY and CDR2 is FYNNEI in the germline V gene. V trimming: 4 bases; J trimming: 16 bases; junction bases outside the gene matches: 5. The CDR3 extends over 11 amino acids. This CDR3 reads CASSVTSGPYF. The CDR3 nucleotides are TGTGCCAGCAGTGTGACTAGCGGCCCTTACTTC.

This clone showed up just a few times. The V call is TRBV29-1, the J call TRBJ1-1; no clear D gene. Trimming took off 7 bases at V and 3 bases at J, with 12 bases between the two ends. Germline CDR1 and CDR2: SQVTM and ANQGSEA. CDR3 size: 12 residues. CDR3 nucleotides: TGCAGCGCGAGGGTTTTAGACACTGAAGCTTTCTTT. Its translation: CSARVLDTEAFF.

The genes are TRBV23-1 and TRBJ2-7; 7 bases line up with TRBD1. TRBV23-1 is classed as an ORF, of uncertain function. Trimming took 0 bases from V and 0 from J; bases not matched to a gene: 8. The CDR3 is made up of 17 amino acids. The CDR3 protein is CASSQSRTGSRSYEQYF. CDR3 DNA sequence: TGCGCCAGCAGTCAATCCCGGACAGGCAGTCGCTCCTACGAGCAGTACTTC.

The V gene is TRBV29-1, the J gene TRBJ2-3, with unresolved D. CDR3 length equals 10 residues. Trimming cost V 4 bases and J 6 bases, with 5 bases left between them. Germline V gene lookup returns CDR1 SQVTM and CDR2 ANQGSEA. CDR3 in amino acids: CSVAIDTQYF. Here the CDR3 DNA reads TGCAGCGTTGCGATCGATACGCAGTATTTT.

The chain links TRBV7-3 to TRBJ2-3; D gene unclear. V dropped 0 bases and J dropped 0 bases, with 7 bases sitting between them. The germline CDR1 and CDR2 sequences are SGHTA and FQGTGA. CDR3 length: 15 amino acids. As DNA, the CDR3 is TGTGCCAGCAGCTTAACTAGTCCTAGCACAGATACGCAGTATTTT. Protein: CASSLTSPSTDTQYF.

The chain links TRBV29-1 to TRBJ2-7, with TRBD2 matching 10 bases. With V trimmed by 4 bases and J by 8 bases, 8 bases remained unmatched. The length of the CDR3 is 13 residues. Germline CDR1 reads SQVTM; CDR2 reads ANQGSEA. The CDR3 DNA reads TGCAGCGTTGCACCTAGCGGGAGTTCGAAGCAGTACTTC. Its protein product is CSVAPSGSSKQYF.

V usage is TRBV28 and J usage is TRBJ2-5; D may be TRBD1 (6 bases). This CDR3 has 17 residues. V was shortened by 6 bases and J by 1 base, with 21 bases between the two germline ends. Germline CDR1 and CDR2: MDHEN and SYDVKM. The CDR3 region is CASSNRSWGLGQETQYF. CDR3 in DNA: TGTGCCAGCAGCAACCGCTCTTGGGGGCTTGGCCAAGAGACCCAGTACTTC.

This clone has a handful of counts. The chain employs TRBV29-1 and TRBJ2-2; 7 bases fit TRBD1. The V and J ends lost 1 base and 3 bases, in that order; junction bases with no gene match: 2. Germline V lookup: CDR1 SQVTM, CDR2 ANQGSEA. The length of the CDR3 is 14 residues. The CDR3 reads CSVEGQGDTGELFF. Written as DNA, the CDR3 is TGCAGCGTTGAAGGCCAGGGGGACACCGGGGAGCTGTTTTTT.

The CDR3 here is CASSLGGLQRETQYF. The CDR3 region has the DNA TGTGCCAGCAGCTTAGGGGGCCTGCAAAGAGAGACCCAGTACTTC. The V and J genes are TRBV7-2 and TRBJ2-5; perhaps TRBD1 as D (5 bases). The CDR3 sequence is 15 residues long. V shed 1 base and J shed 4 bases, with 13 bases lying between them. Germline-derived CDR1 and CDR2 are SGHTA and FQGNSA. Full variable domain (outside the CDR3, taken from reference TRBV7-2 and TRBJ2-5): GAGVSQSPSNKVTEKGKDVELRCDPISGHTALYWYRQSLGQGLEFLIYFQGNSAPDKSGLPSDRFSAERTGGSVSTLTIQRTQQEDSAVYLCASSLGGLQRETQYFGPGTRLLVL.

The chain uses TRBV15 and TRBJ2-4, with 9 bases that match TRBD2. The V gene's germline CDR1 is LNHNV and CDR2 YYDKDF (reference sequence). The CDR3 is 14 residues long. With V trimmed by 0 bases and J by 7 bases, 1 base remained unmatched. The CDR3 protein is CATSRERGGNIQYF. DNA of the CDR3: TGTGCCACCAGCAGAGAGCGGGGGGGGAACATTCAGTACTTC.

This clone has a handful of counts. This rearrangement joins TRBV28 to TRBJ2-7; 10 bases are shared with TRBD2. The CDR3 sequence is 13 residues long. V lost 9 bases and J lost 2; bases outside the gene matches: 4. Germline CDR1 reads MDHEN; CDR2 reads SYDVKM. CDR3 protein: CASRTSGPYEQYF. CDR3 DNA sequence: TGTGCCAGTCGGACTAGCGGTCCCTACGAGCAGTACTTC.

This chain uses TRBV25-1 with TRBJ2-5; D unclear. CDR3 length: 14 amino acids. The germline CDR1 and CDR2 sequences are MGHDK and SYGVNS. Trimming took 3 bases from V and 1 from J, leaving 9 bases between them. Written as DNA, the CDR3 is TGTGCCAGCAGTGACGTCCGGATCCAAGAGACCCAGTACTTC. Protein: CASSDVRIQETQYF. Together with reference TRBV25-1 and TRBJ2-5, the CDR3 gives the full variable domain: EADIYQTPRYLVIGTGKKITLECSQTMGHDKMYWYQQDPGMELHLIHYSYGVNSTEKGDLSSESTVSRIRTEHFPLTLESARPSHTSQYLCASSDVRIQETQYFGPGTRLLVL.

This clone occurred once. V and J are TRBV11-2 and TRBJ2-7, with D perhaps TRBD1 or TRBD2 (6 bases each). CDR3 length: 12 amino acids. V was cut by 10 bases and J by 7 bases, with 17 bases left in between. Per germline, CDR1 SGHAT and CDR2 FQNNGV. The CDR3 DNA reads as TGTGCCACCTTACAGGGAGGTCGGGAGCAGTACTTC. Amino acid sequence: CATLQGGREQYF.

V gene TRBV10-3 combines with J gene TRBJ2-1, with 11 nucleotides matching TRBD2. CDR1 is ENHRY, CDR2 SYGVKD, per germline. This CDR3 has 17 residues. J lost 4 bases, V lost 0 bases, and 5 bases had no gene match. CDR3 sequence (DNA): TGTGCCATCAGTGAGTCGGTGGTAGCGGGAGGGTACAATGAGCAGTTCTTC. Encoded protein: CAISESVVAGGYNEQFF.

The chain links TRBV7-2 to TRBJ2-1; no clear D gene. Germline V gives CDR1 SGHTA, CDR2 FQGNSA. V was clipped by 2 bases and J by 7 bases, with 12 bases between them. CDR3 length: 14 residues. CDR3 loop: CASSLYGIWNEQFF. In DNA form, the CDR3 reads TGTGCCAGCAGCTTATATGGGATTTGGAATGAGCAGTTCTTC.

The CDR3 DNA is TGCGCCAGCAGCTTGGAAGGAGGTGATGGGGAGCAGTACTTC. Amino acid sequence: CASSLEGGDGEQYF. The chain carries TRBV5-1 and TRBJ2-7; weak D call: TRBD2 (5 bases). The CDR3 is 14 amino acids. Germline lookup yields CDR1 SGHRS and CDR2 YFSETQ. V gave up 0 bases and J gave up 7 bases, with 14 bases separating them.

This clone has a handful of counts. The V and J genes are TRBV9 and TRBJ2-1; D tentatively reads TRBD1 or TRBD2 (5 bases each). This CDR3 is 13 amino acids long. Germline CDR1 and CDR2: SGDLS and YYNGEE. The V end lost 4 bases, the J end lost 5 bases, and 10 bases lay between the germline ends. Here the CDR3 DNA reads TGTGCCAGCAGCCAAGGGGAGAACAATGAGCAGTTCTTC. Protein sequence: CASSQGENNEQFF.

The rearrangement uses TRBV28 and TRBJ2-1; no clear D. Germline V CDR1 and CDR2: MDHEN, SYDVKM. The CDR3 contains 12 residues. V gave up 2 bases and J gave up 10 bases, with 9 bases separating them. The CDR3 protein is CASSLTSTEQFF. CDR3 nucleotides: TGTGCCAGCAGTTTAACTTCAACGGAGCAGTTCTTC.

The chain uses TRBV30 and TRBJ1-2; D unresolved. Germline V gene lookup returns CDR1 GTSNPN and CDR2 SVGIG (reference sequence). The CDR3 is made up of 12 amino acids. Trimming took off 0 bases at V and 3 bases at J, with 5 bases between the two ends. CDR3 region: CAWSVSDYGYTF. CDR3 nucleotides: TGTGCCTGGAGTGTGAGCGACTATGGCTACACCTTC.

The CDR3 protein is CASTERGEGANEQFF. The CDR3 DNA follows: TGTGCCAGCACCGAACGGGGAGAGGGGGCCAATGAGCAGTTCTTC. The V and J genes are TRBV7-2 and TRBJ2-1, with TRBD1 matching 7 bases. CDR1 and CDR2 (germline): SGHTA, FQGNSA. This CDR3 is built from 15 residues. Germline trimming cut 7 bases from V and 6 bases from J; bases unmatched to any gene: 12.

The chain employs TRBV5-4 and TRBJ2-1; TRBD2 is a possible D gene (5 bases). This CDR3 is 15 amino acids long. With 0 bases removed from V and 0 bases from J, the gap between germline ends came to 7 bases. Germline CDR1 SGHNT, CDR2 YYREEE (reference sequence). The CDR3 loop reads CASSLGGLSYNEQFF. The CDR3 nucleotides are TGTGCCAGCAGCTTGGGCGGACTCTCCTACAATGAGCAGTTCTTC.

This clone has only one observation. The DNA of the CDR3 is TGTGCCAGCAGCCCGGTAATAGTGAACACTGAAGCTTTCTTT. Its protein is CASSPVIVNTEAFF. The rearrangement links TRBV19 to TRBJ1-1, with D hard to call. Germline V CDR1 and CDR2: LNHDA, SQIVND (reference sequence). CDR3 length: 14 residues. V shed 9 bases and J shed 0 bases, with 14 bases lying between them.